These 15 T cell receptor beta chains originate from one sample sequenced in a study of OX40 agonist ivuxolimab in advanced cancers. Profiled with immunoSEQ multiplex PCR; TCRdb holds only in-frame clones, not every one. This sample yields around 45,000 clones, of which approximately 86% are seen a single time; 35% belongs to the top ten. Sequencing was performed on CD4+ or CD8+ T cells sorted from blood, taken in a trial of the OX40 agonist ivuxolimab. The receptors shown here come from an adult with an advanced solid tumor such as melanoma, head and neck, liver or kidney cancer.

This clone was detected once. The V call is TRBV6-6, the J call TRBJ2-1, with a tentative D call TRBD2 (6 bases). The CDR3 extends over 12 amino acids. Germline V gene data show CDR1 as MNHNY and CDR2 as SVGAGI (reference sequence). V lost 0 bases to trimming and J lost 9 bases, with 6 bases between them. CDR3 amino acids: CASSYSGGEQFF. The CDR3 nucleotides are TGTGCCAGCAGTTACTCGGGGGGTGAGCAGTTCTTC.

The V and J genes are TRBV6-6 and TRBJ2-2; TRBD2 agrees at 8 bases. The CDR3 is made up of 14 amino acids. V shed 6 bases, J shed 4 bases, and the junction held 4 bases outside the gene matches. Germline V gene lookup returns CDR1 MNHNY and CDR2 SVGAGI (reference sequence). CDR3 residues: CASRPGGATGELFF. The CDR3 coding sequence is TGTGCCAGCAGGCCCGGGGGGGCCACCGGGGAGCTGTTTTTT.

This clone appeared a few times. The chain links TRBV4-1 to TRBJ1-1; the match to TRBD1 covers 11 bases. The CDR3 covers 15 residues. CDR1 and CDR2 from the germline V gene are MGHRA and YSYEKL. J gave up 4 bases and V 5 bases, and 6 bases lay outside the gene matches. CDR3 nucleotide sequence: TGCGCCAGCAGCAAAAGGGGGACAGGGGGCACTGAAGCTTTCTTT. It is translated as CASSKRGTGGTEAFF.

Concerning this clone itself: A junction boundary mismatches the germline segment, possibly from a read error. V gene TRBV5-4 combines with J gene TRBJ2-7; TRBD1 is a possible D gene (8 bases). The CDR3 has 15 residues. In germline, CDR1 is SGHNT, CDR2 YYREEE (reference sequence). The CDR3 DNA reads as TGTGCCAGCAGCTCGGCGGGGGCAGGGGGCTACAAGCAGTACTTC. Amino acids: CASSSAGAGGYKQYF.

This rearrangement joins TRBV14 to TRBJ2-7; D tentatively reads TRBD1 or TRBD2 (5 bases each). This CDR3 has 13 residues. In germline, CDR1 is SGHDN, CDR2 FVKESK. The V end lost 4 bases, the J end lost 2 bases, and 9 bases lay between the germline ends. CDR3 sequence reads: CASSRRGPYEQYF. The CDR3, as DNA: TGTGCCAGCAGCCGCCGGGGACCCTACGAGCAGTACTTC.

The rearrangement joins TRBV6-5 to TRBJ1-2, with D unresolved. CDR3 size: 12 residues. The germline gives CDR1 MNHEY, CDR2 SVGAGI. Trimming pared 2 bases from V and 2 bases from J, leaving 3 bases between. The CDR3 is CASSYRNYGYTF. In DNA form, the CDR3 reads TGTGCCAGCAGTTACCGGAACTATGGCTACACCTTC.

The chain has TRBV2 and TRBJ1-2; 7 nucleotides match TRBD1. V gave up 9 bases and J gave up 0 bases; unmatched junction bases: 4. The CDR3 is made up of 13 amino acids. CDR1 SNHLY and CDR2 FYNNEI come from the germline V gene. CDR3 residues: CARRDRSNYGYTF. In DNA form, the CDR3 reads TGTGCCAGACGGGACAGATCTAACTATGGCTACACCTTC.

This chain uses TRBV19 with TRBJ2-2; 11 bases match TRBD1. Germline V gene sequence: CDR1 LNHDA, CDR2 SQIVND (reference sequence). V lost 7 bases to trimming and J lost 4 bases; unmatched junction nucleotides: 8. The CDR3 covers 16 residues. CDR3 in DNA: TGTGCCAGTAACCCGGGACAGGGGGTTTCCACCGGGGAGCTGTTTTTT. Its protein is CASNPGQGVSTGELFF.

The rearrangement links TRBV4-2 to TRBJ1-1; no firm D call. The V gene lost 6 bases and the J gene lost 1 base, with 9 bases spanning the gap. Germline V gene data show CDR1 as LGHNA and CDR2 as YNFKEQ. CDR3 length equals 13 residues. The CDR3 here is CASSVDPNTEAFF. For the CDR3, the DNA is TGTGCCAGCAGTGTCGACCCGAACACTGAAGCTTTCTTT.

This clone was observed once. The DNA for the CDR3 is TGTGCCAGCTCACCGGGACTCGATAATTCACCCCTCCACTTT. It specifies CASSPGLDNSPLHF. V gene TRBV18 combines with J gene TRBJ1-6; tentative D call: TRBD1 (5 bases). V shed 3 bases and J shed 5 bases, with 8 bases lying between them. The V gene's germline CDR1 is KGHSH and CDR2 LQKENI. The CDR3 loop spans 14 amino acids.

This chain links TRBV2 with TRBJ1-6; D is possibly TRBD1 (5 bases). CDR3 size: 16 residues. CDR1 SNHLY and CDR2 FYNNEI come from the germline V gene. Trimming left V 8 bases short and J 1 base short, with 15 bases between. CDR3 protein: CASREGAKSYNSPLHF. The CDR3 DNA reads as TGTGCCAGCCGGGAAGGGGCTAAGTCCTATAATTCACCCCTCCACTTT.

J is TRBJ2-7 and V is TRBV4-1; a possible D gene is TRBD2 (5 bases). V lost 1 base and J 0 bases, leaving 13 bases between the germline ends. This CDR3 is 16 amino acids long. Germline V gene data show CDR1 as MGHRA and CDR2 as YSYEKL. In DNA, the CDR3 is TGCGCCAGCAGCCAAGTCGCGGGCGCCTACTCCTACGAGCAGTACTTC. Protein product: CASSQVAGAYSYEQYF.

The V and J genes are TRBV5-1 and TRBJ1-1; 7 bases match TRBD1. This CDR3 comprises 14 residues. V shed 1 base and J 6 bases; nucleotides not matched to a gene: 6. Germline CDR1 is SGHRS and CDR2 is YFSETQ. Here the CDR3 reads CASSLTGAIAEAFF. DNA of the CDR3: TGCGCCAGCAGCTTGACAGGGGCAATCGCTGAAGCTTTCTTT.

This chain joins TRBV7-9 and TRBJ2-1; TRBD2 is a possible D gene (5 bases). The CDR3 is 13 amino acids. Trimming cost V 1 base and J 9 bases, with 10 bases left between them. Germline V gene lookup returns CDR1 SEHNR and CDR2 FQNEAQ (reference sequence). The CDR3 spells CASSLDAGVEQFF. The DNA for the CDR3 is TGTGCCAGCAGCTTAGATGCGGGTGTTGAGCAGTTCTTC.

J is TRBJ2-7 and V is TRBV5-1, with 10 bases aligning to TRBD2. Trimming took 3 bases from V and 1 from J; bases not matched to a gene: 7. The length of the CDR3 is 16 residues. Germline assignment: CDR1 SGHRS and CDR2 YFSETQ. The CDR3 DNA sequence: TGCGCCAGCAGCTCCGAACGGACTAGCGGATCCTACGAGCAGTACTTC. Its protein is CASSSERTSGSYEQYF.